The T cell receptor beta chain under discussion was sequenced for a study of technical replicates of blood from a handful of donors. Sequencing used immunoSEQ multiplex PCR; TCRdb keeps in-frame clones, though not all of them. The sample holds about 79,000 clones, roughly 94% seen once. The CDR3 runs 17 residues. Between the trimmed V and J ends, which lost 0 bases and 4 bases, there was a span of 15 bases. Germline values: CDR1 LNHNV, CDR2 YYDKDF (reference sequence). Source material: T cells isolated from PBMCs. This sequence joins TRBV15 and TRBJ1-4; TRBD1 might be the D (5 bases). The clonotype originates from a human donor in good health. The chain's CDR3 is CATSRDSFAGNNEKLFF. CDR3 sequence (DNA): TGTGCCACCAGCAGAGATTCTTTTGCAGGGAATAATGAAAAACTGTTTTTT.